This is a list of T cell receptor beta chains from one sample in a study of blood T cell repertoires in COVID-19. TCRdb's copy holds only in-frame clones and misses some; the assay was immunoSEQ multiplex PCR. The sample lists a few hundred thousand clones, approximately 90% occurring once. The source material was peripheral blood. Receptors originate from a man between 45 and 60 years old with COVID-19, enrolled during active disease. CDR3s include the opening cysteine and the closing phenylalanine or tryptophan. The D gene is left open where the match is weak. Only part of the rows carry a size: once, few, many, or a class if the clone is expanded.

CDR3aa	CDR3nt	v_gene	j_gene	abundance	d_gene
CAISPGVVGQPQHF	TGTGCCATCAGCCCGGGGGTTGTAGGTCAGCCCCAGCATTTT	TRBV10-3	TRBJ1-5	.	.
CASSRDSSTDTQYF	TGTGCCAGCAGCCGGGACTCCAGCACAGATACGCAGTATTTT	TRBV3-1/TRBV3-2	TRBJ2-3	.	.
CASSLTGEAYEQYF	TGTGCCAGCTCACTGACAGGGGAGGCCTACGAGCAGTACTTC	TRBV18	TRBJ2-7	.	TRBD1
CASSPDRSNSNQPQHF	TGTGCCAGCAGCCCGGACAGATCCAATAGCAATCAGCCCCAGCATTTT	TRBV6-2/TRBV6-3	TRBJ1-5	.	.
CATSDATRNTDTQYF	TGTGCCACCAGTGATGCGACACGCAACACAGATACGCAGTATTTT	TRBV24-1	TRBJ2-3	.	.
CATSRDHSVTGVYEQYF	TGTGCCACCAGCAGAGATCACAGCGTGACAGGGGTCTACGAGCAGTACTTC	TRBV15	TRBJ2-7	.	TRBD1
CASSPEELNTEAFF	TGTGCCAGCAGCCCCGAGGAATTGAACACTGAAGCTTTCTTT	TRBV7-9	TRBJ1-1	once	.
CASTETGAVGEQYF	TGCGCCAGCACGGAGACAGGGGCCGTGGGCGAGCAGTACTTC	TRBV5-1	TRBJ2-7	.	TRBD1
CASSKAKGQGAETQYF	TGTGCCAGCAGCAAAGCCAAGGGACAGGGGGCGGAGACCCAGTACTTC	TRBV21-1	TRBJ2-5	.	.
CASTLGRGTNQPQHF	TGTGCCAGTACGTTAGGCAGGGGGACCAATCAGCCCCAGCATTTT	TRBV19	TRBJ1-5	.	TRBD1
CASSLISGQGSYTF	TGTGCCAGCAGCTTGATCTCAGGGCAGGGTAGCTACACCTTC	TRBV5-4	TRBJ1-2	.	.
CASSLAWGQGSDEQYF	TGTGCCAGCAGCTTGGCCTGGGGACAGGGGAGCGACGAGCAGTACTTC	TRBV5-8	TRBJ2-7	.	TRBD1
CASSPPRRTGVVEQYF	TGTGCCAGCAGCCCTCCCCGGCGGACAGGGGTGGTCGAGCAGTACTTC	TRBV14	TRBJ2-7	.	TRBD1
CASSLAGSTGELFF	TGTGCCAGCAGCTTAGCAGGGTCCACCGGGGAGCTGTTTTTT	TRBV11-3	TRBJ2-2	.	.
CASSGGSGETQYF	TGTGCCAGCAGTGGCGGGAGCGGGGAGACCCAGTACTTC	TRBV12-3/TRBV12-4	TRBJ2-5	.	TRBD2
CASSPIGTGGVLNEQFF	TGTGCCAGCTCACCCATAGGGACAGGGGGCGTGTTAAATGAGCAGTTCTTC	TRBV18	TRBJ2-1	.	TRBD1
CASKGLAGAGEQFF	TGTGCCAGTAAGGGGCTAGCGGGAGCGGGTGAGCAGTTCTTC	TRBV19	TRBJ2-1	.	TRBD2
CATSDTGRDNQPQHF	TGTGCCACCAGTGATACAGGGCGTGACAATCAGCCCCAGCATTTT	TRBV24-1	TRBJ1-5	.	.
CASSLTGDTQYF	TGTGCCAGCAGTTTAACTGGAGATACGCAGTATTTT	TRBV28	TRBJ2-3	.	.
CAINSRSGANVLTF	TGTGCCATCAACAGCCGCTCTGGGGCCAACGTCCTGACTTTC	TRBV10-3	TRBJ2-6	.	.
CASSDSEDRVGGYTF	TGTGCCAGCAGTGACTCGGAGGACAGGGTTGGTGGCTACACCTTC	TRBV6-4	TRBJ1-2	many	TRBD1
CASRSGNRGHMVQPQHF	TGTGCAAGTCGCTCCGGAAACAGGGGGCATATGGTTCAGCCCCAGCATTTT	TRBV12-2	TRBJ1-5	once	.
CASSRDNKGIYEQYF	TGTGCCAGTAGTAGGGACAACAAAGGGATCTACGAGCAGTACTTC	TRBV19	TRBJ2-7	few	.
CASREPGQGGYNEQFF	TGTGCCAGCAGAGAACCGGGACAGGGGGGCTACAATGAGCAGTTCTTC	TRBV2	TRBJ2-1	.	TRBD1
CASSLQAGRTEAFF	TGTGCCAGCAGCTTACAGGCAGGGCGGACTGAAGCTTTCTTT	TRBV7-9	TRBJ1-1	once	.
CASSYSSPSGYNEQFF	TGTGCCAGCAGTTACTCGTCCCCTAGCGGGTACAATGAGCAGTTCTTC	TRBV6-6	TRBJ2-1	.	TRBD2
CASSFPRPLESEQYF	TGTGCCAGCAGCTTCCCTAGGCCCTTGGAATCCGAGCAGTACTTC	TRBV7-9	TRBJ2-7	once	.
CASSLGPPNSPLHF	TGTGCCAGCAGCTTGGGGCCCCCGAATTCACCCCTCCACTTT	TRBV5-6	TRBJ1-6	once	.
CASSFQTAEASPLHF	TGTGCCAGCAGTTTCCAGACAGCCGAGGCTTCACCCCTCCACTTT	TRBV27	TRBJ1-6	.	.
CASSGDRGVADTQYF	TGTGCCAGCAGCGGGGACAGGGGTGTCGCAGATACGCAGTATTTT	TRBV9	TRBJ2-3	.	TRBD1
CASSYWSPGNTEAFF	TGTGCCAGCAGTTACTGGTCTCCCGGTAACACTGAAGCTTTCTTT	TRBV28	TRBJ1-1	.	.
CATSRDRGTNQPQHF	TGTGCCACCAGCAGAGATCGGGGGACCAATCAGCCCCAGCATTTT	TRBV15	TRBJ1-5	.	.
CASSNTQGEQFF	TGTGCCAGTAGTAACACGCAGGGTGAGCAGTTCTTC	TRBV19	TRBJ2-1	.	.
CASSLLARGSYEQYF	TGTGCCAGCAGTCTACTAGCCCGGGGCTCCTACGAGCAGTACTTC	TRBV6-2/TRBV6-3	TRBJ2-7	.	.
CASRDLSGGLDNEQFF	TGTGCCAGCAGAGATCTCAGCGGGGGACTCGACAATGAGCAGTTCTTC	TRBV27	TRBJ2-1	once	TRBD2
CSVRDSPYEQYF	TGCAGCGTTCGGGACAGTCCCTACGAGCAGTACTTC	TRBV29-1	TRBJ2-7	once	TRBD1